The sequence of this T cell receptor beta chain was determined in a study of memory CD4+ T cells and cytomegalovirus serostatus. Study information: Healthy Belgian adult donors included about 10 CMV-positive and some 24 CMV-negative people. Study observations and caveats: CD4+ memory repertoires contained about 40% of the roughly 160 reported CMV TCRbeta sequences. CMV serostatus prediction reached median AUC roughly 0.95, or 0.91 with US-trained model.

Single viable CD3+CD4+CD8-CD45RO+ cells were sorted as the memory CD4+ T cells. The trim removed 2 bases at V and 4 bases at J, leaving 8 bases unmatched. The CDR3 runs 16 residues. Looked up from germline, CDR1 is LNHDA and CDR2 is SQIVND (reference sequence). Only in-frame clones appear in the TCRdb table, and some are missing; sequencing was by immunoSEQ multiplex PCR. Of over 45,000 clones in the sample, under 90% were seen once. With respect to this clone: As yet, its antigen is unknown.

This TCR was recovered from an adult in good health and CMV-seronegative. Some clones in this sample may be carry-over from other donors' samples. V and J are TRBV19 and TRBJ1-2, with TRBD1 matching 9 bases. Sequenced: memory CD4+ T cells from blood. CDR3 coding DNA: TGTGCCAGTAGTATACCAAACAGGGGGCGCTTCTATGGCTACACCTTC. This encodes CASSIPNRGRFYGYTF.